The text below deals with one T cell receptor (beta chain). Its specificity is not known. The V gene end was trimmed by 5 bases and the J gene end by 11 bases; junction bases not matched to a gene: 12. Looked up from germline, CDR1 is MNHEY and CDR2 is SMNVEV (reference sequence). The CDR3 totals 14 residues. The data were obtained in a study of cytomegalovirus exposure and HLA in healthy donors. General study points: Overall, roughly 160 TCR beta chains were annotated as cytomegalovirus-associated. What TCR beta sequences reportedly achieved was accurate prediction of HLA-A and HLA-B alleles in most subjects.

PCR used 60 Vbeta primers and 13 Jbeta primers. How the authors handled the data: Among the unique TCR beta chains that a later analysis counted, about 81 million in all, about 11 million were shared. Produced via immunoSEQ multiplex PCR; TCRdb's table is partial and in-frame only. V and J calls plus clone size are reproduced from that table; the DNA served to infer D and trimming. This table has 150,000 to 200,000 clones, around 83% appearing once. At collection, donors were nominally healthy, but unrecorded immune exposures were probable. The chain has TRBV27 and TRBJ1-1, with TRBD1 identical over 9 bases. This TCR came from a woman between 40 and 50 years old in good health and CMV-seronegative. The sample comprised PBMCs. CDR3 region: CASSPSYGTGFAFF. As DNA, the CDR3 is TGTGCCAGCAGTCCGTCCTACGGGACAGGGTTTGCTTTCTTT.